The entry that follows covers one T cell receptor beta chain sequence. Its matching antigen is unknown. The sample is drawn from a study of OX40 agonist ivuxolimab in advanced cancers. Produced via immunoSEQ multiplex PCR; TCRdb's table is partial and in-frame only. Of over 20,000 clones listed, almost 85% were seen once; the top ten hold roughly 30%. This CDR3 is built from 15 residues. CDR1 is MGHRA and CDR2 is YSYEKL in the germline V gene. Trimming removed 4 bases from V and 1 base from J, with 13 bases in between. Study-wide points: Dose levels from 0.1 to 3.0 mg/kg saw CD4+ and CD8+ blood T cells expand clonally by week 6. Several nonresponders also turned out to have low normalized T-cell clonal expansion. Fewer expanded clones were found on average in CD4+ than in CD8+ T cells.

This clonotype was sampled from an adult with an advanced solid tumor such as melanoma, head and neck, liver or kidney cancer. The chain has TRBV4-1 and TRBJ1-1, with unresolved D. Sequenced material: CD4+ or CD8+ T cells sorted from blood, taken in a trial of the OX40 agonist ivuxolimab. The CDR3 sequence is CASSPRGSGNTEAFF. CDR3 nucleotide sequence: TGCGCCAGCAGCCCCAGAGGGAGCGGGAACACTGAAGCTTTCTTT.